This record covers a single T cell receptor beta chain. This clone has a handful of counts. Its recognized antigen is unknown. One base away there is no much larger clone; base qualities are not given. From each donor, a single peripheral blood sample of approximately 0.11 L on average was drawn into heparinised tubes. A BD FACSAria II was used to sort naive, central memory, regulatory and stem cell-like memory CD4+ T cells with a panel that included CD45RO, CCR7, CD25, CD127, CD95 and CD27. A purity above 98% was achieved for all sorted populations. PBMCs were isolated right away by Lymphoprep density gradient centrifugation and were stained directly, without culture. Samples were stained and sorted in pairs, with one healthy donor and one patient per experiment, so that batch effects were minimized. The entire isolated RNA was reverse transcribed using the High Capacity cDNA Reverse Transcription Kit, and thus expressed TCRB transcripts were sequenced. Deep immunoSEQ sequencing was applied to naive, central memory and regulatory T cell samples, giving an average of approximately 3.8 million total reads per sample. Sorted cells were lysed in RLT buffer and RNA was extracted with DNase-treated RNeasy Micro or Mini kits, depending on cell number. Each cell subset was processed separately to prevent cross-contamination, with patient and healthy donor samples processed together. Using the immunoSEQ multiplex PCR, TCRB sequences were amplified from cDNA into 87-bp fragments spanning the CDR3 region. Sequencing of the amplicons was performed on the Illumina HiSeq platform. In the original analysis: Synthetic template baselines were used to correct PCR bias computationally, reads within Hamming distance 2 were collapsed together, and singletons that could not be merged were discarded. By aligning reads against IMGT, V, D and J genes, CDR3 length, and insertions or deletions at six rearrangement sites were assigned. Clonotype counts were normalized to sorted cell number within each subset before computing true diversity and Gini coefficients with the tcR R package. Repertoire sharing was quantified using the overlap coefficient calculated on TCRB nucleotide sequences. Out-of-frame TCRB sequences from naive cells were analyzed to stand in for the pre-selection repertoire. Entries here come from immuneACCESS through TCRdb and include only in-frame sequences with V and J called. Some clones fail to appear in such tables; in the studies checked, an unresolved V gene covers under half of the shortfall, and the cause of the remainder is unknown. V and J calls and clone size are given by that table; D and trimming were obtained from the DNA. Across this sample there are a few hundred thousand clones, with 10% to 15% seen only once. The ten largest clonotypes hold around 0.015% of the sample.

The CDR3 covers 12 residues, taking in both the cysteine and the phenylalanine. Of the read, only the CDR3 DNA is kept; its 36 bases are in frame from base 1. From the germline V gene, CDR1 is MDHEN and CDR2 is SYDVKM. The junction shows trimming of 6 bases on V and 5 bases on J, plus 11 bases between the germline ends. The data derive from a study of beta chain features in type 1 diabetes (dated by TCRdb to the late 2010s). Notes on the research overall: Patients and healthy donors did not differ in mean age, gender distribution, total cell number or subset yield. A total of 107,917,701 sorted cells were examined across all samples, and the number of cells per subset was strongly correlated with RNA yield. The study compared the TCRB repertoires of sorted circulating CD4+ T cell subsets in recently diagnosed type 1 diabetes patients with those in matched healthy donors. Whereas all 30 or so donors provided naive and central memory subsets, regulatory and stem cell-like memory subsets were isolated from just 8 patients and about eight healthy donors. Overall study outcomes, separate from this receptor: PCR may preferentially amplify shorter templates, but because patient and control samples were amplified and corrected together, any resulting skew would affect both groups equally. Because the HLA sub-analyses included only small numbers of individuals, any influence of HLA type on TCRB rearrangement was left unresolved. Because cDNA rather than genomic DNA was sequenced, highly expressing activated cells could have been over-represented, although no difference in activation and CD3 levels was found between groups. A moderate but significant shortening of TCRB CDR3 length was observed in type 1 diabetes patients in all four CD4+ subsets. Naive, central memory and regulatory TCRB repertoires appeared more similar among patients than among healthy donors. Patients with type 1 diabetes made fewer insertions and deleted more nucleotides at VDJ recombination sites, implying thymic rearrangement abnormalities.

Input material: naive CD4+ T cells from blood. The meaning of the sample's cell subset or site label: true naive CD4+ T cells. This TCR was sampled from a young man in good health. The rearrangement joined TRBV28 to TRBJ2-7; matching of 6 bases hints at TRBD1 as the D gene. CDR3 region: CASRRTADEQYF. The bases are TGTGCCAGCAGAAGGACAGCAGACGAGCAGTACTTC.